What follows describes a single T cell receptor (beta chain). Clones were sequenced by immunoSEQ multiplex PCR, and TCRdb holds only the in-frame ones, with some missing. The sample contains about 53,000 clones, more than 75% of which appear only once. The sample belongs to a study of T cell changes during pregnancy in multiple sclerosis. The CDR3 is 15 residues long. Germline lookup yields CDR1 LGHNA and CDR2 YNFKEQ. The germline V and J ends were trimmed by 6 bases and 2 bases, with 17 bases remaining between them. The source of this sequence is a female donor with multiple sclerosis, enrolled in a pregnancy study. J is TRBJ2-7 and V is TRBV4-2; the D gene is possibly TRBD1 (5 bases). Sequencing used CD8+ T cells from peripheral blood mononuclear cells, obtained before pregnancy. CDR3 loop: CASSFQGDPPYEQYF. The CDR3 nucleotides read TGTGCCAGCAGTTTCCAGGGTGATCCCCCCTACGAGCAGTACTTC.